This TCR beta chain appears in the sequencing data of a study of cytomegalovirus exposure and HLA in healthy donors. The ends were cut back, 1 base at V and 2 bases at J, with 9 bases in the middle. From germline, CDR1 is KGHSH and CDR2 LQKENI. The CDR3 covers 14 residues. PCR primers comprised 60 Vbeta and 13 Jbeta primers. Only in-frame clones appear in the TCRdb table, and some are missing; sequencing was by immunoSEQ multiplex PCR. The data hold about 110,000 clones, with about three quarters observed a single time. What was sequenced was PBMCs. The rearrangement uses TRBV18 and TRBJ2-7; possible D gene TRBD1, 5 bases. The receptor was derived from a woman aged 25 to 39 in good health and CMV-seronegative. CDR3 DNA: TGTGCCAGCTCACCACGAATCAGGGCCTACGAGCAGTACTTC. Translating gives CASSPRIRAYEQYF.